These 13 T cell receptor beta chains were sequenced from one sample in a study of T cells after somatic rescue of genetic block. Some clones are missing from TCRdb's copy, which holds only in-frame ones; the method was immunoSEQ multiplex PCR. The top ten hold less than 35% of the sample, which has 13,000 to 15,000 clones, roughly 70% seen once. The sequencing sample was made of peripheral blood mononuclear cells (PBMCs). These receptors were taken from a man between 18 and 29 years old.

The CDR3 is CASSPQGRDTEAFF. CDR3 sequence (DNA): TGTGCCAGTAGTCCCCAAGGGAGGGATACTGAAGCTTTCTTT. The chain links TRBV19 to TRBJ1-1; the D is unclear. V lost 5 bases, J lost 5 bases, and 15 bases lay in between. Germline V gene lookup returns CDR1 LNHDA and CDR2 SQIVND (reference sequence). The CDR3 is 14 amino acids.

In DNA, the CDR3 is TGTGCCAGCAGTTACTTACAGGGGAACACTGAAGCTTTCTTT. Residues: CASSYLQGNTEAFF. V is TRBV6-6 and J is TRBJ1-1; possibly TRBD1 for D (6 bases). The CDR3 extends over 14 amino acids. Trimming removed 1 base from V and 1 base from J, with 7 bases in between. Germline CDR1 and CDR2: MNHNY and SVGAGI (reference sequence).

This chain links TRBV4-1 with TRBJ2-2; 9 bases are shared with TRBD1. This CDR3 spans 15 amino acids. Trimming took 5 bases from V and 5 from J; bases not matched to a gene: 6. Germline V lookup: CDR1 MGHRA, CDR2 YSYEKL. CDR3 bases: TGCGCCAGCAGCGAAACAGGGGGCGCGACCGGGGAGCTGTTTTTT. The encoded protein is CASSETGGATGELFF.

This clone was counted only a few times. This sequence joins TRBV6-5 and TRBJ1-1; D remains unclear. V lost 1 base and J lost 4, with 13 bases in between. In germline, CDR1 is MNHEY, CDR2 SVGAGI. This CDR3 contains 15 residues. CDR3 protein: CASSYLGVAGTEAFF. In DNA form, the CDR3 reads TGTGCCAGCAGTTACTTGGGCGTCGCCGGCACTGAAGCTTTCTTT.

V is TRBV28 and J is TRBJ2-7; 8 bases match TRBD2. J lost 8 bases, V lost 6 bases, and 12 bases had no gene match. The CDR3 is 14 residues long. Germline-derived CDR1 and CDR2 are MDHEN and SYDVKM. As DNA, the CDR3 is TGTGCCAGCAGAACCCCGGGACTAGTCTCTAAGCAGTACTTC. Translated: CASRTPGLVSKQYF.

The rearrangement joins TRBV6-5 to TRBJ1-2, with TRBD1 matching 7 bases. Germline CDR1 is MNHEY and CDR2 is SVGAGI. V trimming: 6 bases; J trimming: 1 base; junction bases outside the gene matches: 8. The CDR3 is made up of 15 amino acids. The CDR3 DNA reads TGTGCCAGCAGGCTCAGGGGGACCCGTAACTATGGCTACACCTTC. It encodes CASRLRGTRNYGYTF.

The gene calls are TRBV29-1 and TRBJ2-7; D remains unclear. Germline CDR1 reads SQVTM; CDR2 reads ANQGSEA. Deletions cut 3 bases from V and 4 bases from J, with 13 bases between. There are 13 residues in the CDR3. CDR3 sequence reads: CSVELGRMYEQYF. The CDR3 DNA reads as TGCAGCGTTGAGTTAGGTCGGATGTACGAGCAGTACTTC.

This chain joins TRBV7-2 and TRBJ2-1; 8 nucleotides align to TRBD2. CDR1 is SGHTA and CDR2 is FQGNSA in the germline V gene. There are 18 residues in the CDR3. V was pared by 5 bases and J by 0 bases, with 12 bases of the junction left unmatched. The CDR3 bases are TGTGCCAGCAGCCGAGGTACTAGCGGTAGTAGCTCCTACAATGAGCAGTTCTTC. Translation gives CASSRGTSGSSSYNEQFF.

The chain links TRBV6-5 to TRBJ1-1, with a tentative D call TRBD1 (5 bases). Per the germline V gene, CDR1 is MNHEY and CDR2 is SVGAGI. Deletions cut 9 bases from V and 1 base from J, with 12 bases between. This CDR3 has 13 residues. The CDR3 reads CASLDISNTEAFF. The CDR3 coding sequence is TGTGCCAGTTTGGACATATCGAACACTGAAGCTTTCTTT.

V usage is TRBV23-1 and J usage is TRBJ1-2; no clear D gene. TRBV23-1 is recorded as an ORF, its role being uncertain. The V and J ends lost 0 bases and 4 bases respectively, with 18 bases between them. The CDR3 is 17 residues long. CDR3 protein: CASSQSPDCPVVYGYTF. The CDR3, as DNA: TGCGCCAGCAGTCAATCCCCGGACTGCCCTGTGGTCTATGGCTACACCTTC.

The V and J genes are TRBV11-3 and TRBJ2-5; D is possibly TRBD1 or TRBD2 (5 bases each). V lost 1 base and J lost 7, with 10 bases in between. The CDR3 is 13 residues long. Germline-derived CDR1 and CDR2 are SGHNT and YENEEA. The CDR3 spells CASSLARDRTQYF. CDR3 bases: TGTGCCAGCAGCTTAGCCCGGGACCGGACCCAGTACTTC. Full variable domain (remainder filled in from reference TRBV11-3 and TRBJ2-5): EAGVVQSPRYKIIEKKQPVAFWCNPISGHNTLYWYLQNLGQGPELLIRYENEEAVDDSQLPKDRFSAERLKGVDSTLKIQPAELGDSAVYLCASSLARDRTQYFGPGTRLLVL.

The gene calls are TRBV18 and TRBJ2-1; D remains unclear. V was pared by 3 bases and J by 0 bases, with 12 bases between. The CDR3 has 16 residues. Germline CDR1 reads KGHSH; CDR2 reads LQKENI. CDR3: CASSPLDFYSYNEQFF. DNA for the CDR3: TGTGCCAGCTCACCTCTCGACTTTTACTCCTACAATGAGCAGTTCTTC.

This chain uses TRBV27 with TRBJ2-1, with D possibly called TRBD1 or TRBD2 (5 bases each). The CDR3 runs to 15 residues. Between the trimmed V and J ends, which lost 3 bases and 5 bases, there was a span of 14 bases. Per germline, CDR1 MNHEY and CDR2 SMNVEV (reference sequence). CDR3 in DNA: TGTGCCAGCAGTTTTTGGGACCTGAGGAACAATGAGCAGTTCTTC. Translating gives CASSFWDLRNNEQFF.